This T cell receptor beta chain was recovered during a study of radiation and T cells in renal cell carcinoma. Specified time point: blood 2 weeks post-SBRT. Treatment denoted: 15 Gy SBRT to primary tumor, nephrectomy 4 weeks later. Sequenced by immunoSEQ multiplex PCR; TCRdb stores in-frame clones only, minus some. Among about 130,000 clones listed, roughly four fifths were seen once. The V gene's germline CDR1 is MGHRA and CDR2 YSYEKL. The CDR3 length is 19 residues. Trimming removed 1 base at V and 0 bases at J, with 16 bases between. This chain uses TRBV4-1 with TRBJ2-6; D not certain. The sample consisted of blood, taken from a patient whose treatment included radiotherapy and nephrectomy. The source of this sequence is a man aged 45-65 years with renal cell carcinoma. CDR3 loop: CASSQGHSSAPSGANVLTF. The CDR3 region has the DNA TGCGCCAGCAGCCAAGGACATTCTTCTGCACCCTCTGGGGCCAACGTCCTGACTTTC.